Each of the 17 T cell receptor beta chains below was sequenced from the same sample in a study of tumor-infiltrating lymphocytes in primary liver carcinoma. Co-extraction yielded RNA and DNA from around 20-30 mg of unsorted bulk tissue. TCR beta cDNA came from around 0.5 ug total RNA, primed with a constant-region primer. Generation of the TCR beta libraries relied on three nested multiplex PCR rounds using slightly modified ARM-PCR. Forward primers for TRBV1-TRBV30 and a C-beta reverse primer served the first two PCR rounds, at roughly 10 cycles each. Each CDR3 protein gets one entry after TCRdb re-called the multiplex PCR reads with MiXCR. Seen here are about 78,000 distinct CDR3 sequences, over 70% observed once, and the top ten hold approximately 14%. Input material: liver tumor tissue from sampling region 4. The subset here: tumor region T4, right-lateral pole. These receptors were taken from a woman aged 55-70 years with primary liver carcinoma and hepatitis B virus infection.

About this clonotype: At one boundary the junction diverges from the germline segment, which might be a read error. The V gene is TRBV12-3 or TRBV12-4, the J gene TRBJ2-7; D may be TRBD1 or TRBD2 (5 bases each). CDR3 size: 14 residues. Written as DNA, the CDR3 is TGTGACAGCAGTCGAGGGGTAAGTATGTACGAGCAGTACTTC. Residues: CDSSRGVSMYEQYF.

With regard to this clonotype: A read error may account for a junction end that differs from germline. The V and J genes are TRBV28 and TRBJ2-1; tentative D call: TRBD2 (5 bases). This CDR3 is 15 amino acids long. Per the germline V gene, CDR1 is MDHEN and CDR2 is SYDVKM. The CDR3: CASGLGSADHNEQFF. Written as DNA, the CDR3 is TGTGCCAGCGGTTTGGGTAGCGCGGACCACAATGAGCAGTTCTTC.

This rearrangement joins TRBV11-2 to TRBJ2-7; possible D gene TRBD2, 5 bases. The germline V and J ends were trimmed by 9 bases and 6 bases, with 27 bases remaining between them. Germline loops: CDR1 SGHAT, CDR2 FQNNGV. The CDR3 has 16 residues. Here the CDR3 DNA reads TGTGCCAGGAGTTACGGCAGGAGGACCTCGGGAAGCGAGCAGTACTTC. Translating it yields CARSYGRRTSGSEQYF.

Many counts were recorded for this clonotype. This sequence joins TRBV2 and TRBJ2-7, with a weak D call TRBD2 (5 bases). Between the trimmed V and J ends, which lost 5 bases and 2 bases, there was a span of 7 bases. This CDR3 is 12 amino acids long. Germline loops: CDR1 SNHLY, CDR2 FYNNEI. Written as DNA, the CDR3 is TGTGCCAGCAGTAACGGGGCCTACGAGCAGTACTTC. Its translation: CASSNGAYEQYF.

For this clonotype: This sequence may be a read error, since a much larger clone differs from it by one base. J is TRBJ1-3 and V is TRBV30; D is uncertain. This CDR3 is 12 amino acids long. Germline-derived CDR1 and CDR2 are GTSNPN and SVGIG (reference sequence). This CDR3 is CAWGVQTNTIYF. In nucleotides, the CDR3 is TGTGCCTGGGGTGTACAGACTAACACCATATATTTT.

Of note for this clonotype: The conserved phenylalanine or tryptophan normally closing the CDR3 is absent here, so this likely arose from a read error. V is TRBV6-5 and J is TRBJ1-1; TRBD1 matches 12 bases. Germline CDR1 is MNHEY and CDR2 is SVGAGI. The CDR3 covers 14 residues. CDR3 DNA: TGTGTCAGCAGTTGGGGACAGGGGGCCTCTGAAGCTTTCATT. It codes for CVSSWGQGASEAFI.

In this sample, this clonotype turned up many times. The chain recombines TRBV28 with TRBJ1-6; TRBD1 might be the D (5 bases). Between the trimmed V and J ends, which lost 6 bases and 6 bases, there was a span of 15 bases. CDR3 length equals 15 residues. Germline CDR1 is MDHEN and CDR2 is SYDVKM. CDR3 amino acids: CASSAAGHFNSPLHF. The CDR3 DNA is TGTGCCAGCAGCGCAGCCGGACACTTTAATTCACCCCTCCACTTT.

A remark on this clonotype: The junction does not match germline at one end; this may be a read error. The V call is TRBV11-1, the J call TRBJ2-3; 7 positions agree with TRBD2. Germline CDR1 SGHAT, CDR2 FQDESV (reference sequence). The CDR3 loop spans 14 amino acids. This chain's CDR3 is CTSSLRLHAGESHF. DNA for the CDR3: TGTACCAGCAGCTTAAGGCTACATGCGGGAGAGTCTCACTTT.

Regarding this clonotype: Compared with germline, one end of the junction differs, possibly owing to a read error. The chain employs TRBV11-2 and TRBJ2-1; TRBD2 agrees at 11 bases. The CDR3 contains 17 residues. Germline loops: CDR1 SGHAT, CDR2 FQNNGV. CDR3 residues: CASSLCLVAGGPNEHFF. In DNA form, the CDR3 reads TGTGCCAGTAGCTTATGTCTGGTAGCGGGAGGGCCGAATGAGCACTTCTTC.

About this clonotype itself: A read error may produce the germline difference seen at one junction end. The chain has TRBV11-3 and TRBJ2-1, with a weak D call TRBD2 (5 bases). Germline V lookup: CDR1 SGHNT, CDR2 YENEEA. The CDR3 consists of 17 residues. DNA for the CDR3: TGTGCCAGCAGATTAGGGTTCGGCGGGCATTCGTACAATGAGCAGTTCTTC. Protein product: CASRLGFGGHSYNEQFF.

This clonotype showed up just a few times. A read error is possible here, since a much larger clone lies one base away. Lacking the conserved final phenylalanine or tryptophan, this CDR3 likely reflects a read error. The genes are TRBV12-3 or TRBV12-4 and TRBJ2-5; D remains unclear. This CDR3 contains 13 residues. Deletions cut 6 bases from V and 8 bases from J, with 16 bases between. CDR3 in DNA: TGTGCCAGCAGCCCCATTCTAGTAGGCACCCAGTACTCC. This encodes CASSPILVGTQYS.

This clonotype was counted a few times. A read error may be the cause here, since a much bigger clone is one base away. The chain is built from TRBV7-8 and TRBJ2-7; 7 nucleotides align to TRBD2. The CDR3 has 14 amino acids. Per germline, CDR1 SGHVS and CDR2 FQNEAQ. DNA for the CDR3: TGTGCCAGCAGCTTAAGGCTAGCGGCATACGAGCAGCACTTC. Amino acids: CASSLRLAAYEQHF. The full variable domain, its missing parts supplied by reference TRBV7-8 and TRBJ2-7, is GAGVSQSPRYKVAKRGQDVALRCDPISGHVSLFWYQQALGQGPEFLTYFQNEAQLDKSGLPSDRFFAERPEGSVSTLKIQRTQQEDSAVYLCASSLRLAAYEQHFGPGTRLTVT.

This clonotype was observed a single time. The junction does not match germline at one end; this may be a read error. The gene calls are TRBV6-6 and TRBJ1-5, with D maybe TRBD1 (5 bases). From germline, CDR1 is MNHNY and CDR2 SVGAGI (reference sequence). The CDR3 consists of 18 residues. The DNA for the CDR3 is TGTGTCAGCAGTTACCCGCCGGAACTCGGGGGGATCAATCAGCCCCAACATTTT. It translates to CVSSYPPELGGINQPQHF.

This clonotype was counted many times. The gene calls are TRBV28 and TRBJ2-5; 7 positions match TRBD2. Trimming at V came to 6 bases and at J to 4 bases, leaving 5 bases not matched to a gene. CDR3 size: 13 residues. From germline, CDR1 is MDHEN and CDR2 SYDVKM. The CDR3 here is CASRGGLRETQYF. DNA for the CDR3: TGTGCCAGCAGGGGGGGGTTAAGAGAGACCCAGTACTTC.

In regard to this clonotype: This may come from a read error, since a much larger clone is one base off. In DNA form, the CDR3 reads TGTGCCAGCATCAACCGGGACATGGGAAGTAGCGGGAAACGATGGGGTATCAATGAGCAGTTCTTC. It is translated as CASINRDMGSSGKRWGINEQFF. The V gene is TRBV6-6, the J gene TRBJ2-1, with 8 bases fitting TRBD2. From germline, CDR1 is MNHNY and CDR2 SVGAGI (reference sequence). The ends lost 7 bases at V and 6 bases at J; junction bases unmatched: 32. The CDR3 runs to 22 residues.

The chain couples TRBV4-1 to TRBJ2-7; D is possibly TRBD2 (5 bases). Trimming removed 0 bases from V and 5 bases from J, with 14 bases in between. The CDR3 consists of 15 residues. Germline lookup yields CDR1 MGHRA and CDR2 YSYEKL. The CDR3 reads CASSQEGGWRDEQYF. The CDR3 DNA reads as TGCGCCAGCAGCCAAGAAGGCGGGTGGCGCGACGAGCAGTACTTC.

Notes on this clonotype: One junction end does not reproduce the germline sequence, and a read error may be involved. The chain carries TRBV12-3 or TRBV12-4 and TRBJ2-2, with D perhaps assigned TRBD1 or TRBD2 (5 bases each). CDR3 length: 16 amino acids. CDR3 region: CASSQGRGSNTGEPFF. The CDR3 DNA reads TGTGCCAGCAGCCAGGGTAGGGGATCGAACACCGGGGAGCCGTTTTTT.